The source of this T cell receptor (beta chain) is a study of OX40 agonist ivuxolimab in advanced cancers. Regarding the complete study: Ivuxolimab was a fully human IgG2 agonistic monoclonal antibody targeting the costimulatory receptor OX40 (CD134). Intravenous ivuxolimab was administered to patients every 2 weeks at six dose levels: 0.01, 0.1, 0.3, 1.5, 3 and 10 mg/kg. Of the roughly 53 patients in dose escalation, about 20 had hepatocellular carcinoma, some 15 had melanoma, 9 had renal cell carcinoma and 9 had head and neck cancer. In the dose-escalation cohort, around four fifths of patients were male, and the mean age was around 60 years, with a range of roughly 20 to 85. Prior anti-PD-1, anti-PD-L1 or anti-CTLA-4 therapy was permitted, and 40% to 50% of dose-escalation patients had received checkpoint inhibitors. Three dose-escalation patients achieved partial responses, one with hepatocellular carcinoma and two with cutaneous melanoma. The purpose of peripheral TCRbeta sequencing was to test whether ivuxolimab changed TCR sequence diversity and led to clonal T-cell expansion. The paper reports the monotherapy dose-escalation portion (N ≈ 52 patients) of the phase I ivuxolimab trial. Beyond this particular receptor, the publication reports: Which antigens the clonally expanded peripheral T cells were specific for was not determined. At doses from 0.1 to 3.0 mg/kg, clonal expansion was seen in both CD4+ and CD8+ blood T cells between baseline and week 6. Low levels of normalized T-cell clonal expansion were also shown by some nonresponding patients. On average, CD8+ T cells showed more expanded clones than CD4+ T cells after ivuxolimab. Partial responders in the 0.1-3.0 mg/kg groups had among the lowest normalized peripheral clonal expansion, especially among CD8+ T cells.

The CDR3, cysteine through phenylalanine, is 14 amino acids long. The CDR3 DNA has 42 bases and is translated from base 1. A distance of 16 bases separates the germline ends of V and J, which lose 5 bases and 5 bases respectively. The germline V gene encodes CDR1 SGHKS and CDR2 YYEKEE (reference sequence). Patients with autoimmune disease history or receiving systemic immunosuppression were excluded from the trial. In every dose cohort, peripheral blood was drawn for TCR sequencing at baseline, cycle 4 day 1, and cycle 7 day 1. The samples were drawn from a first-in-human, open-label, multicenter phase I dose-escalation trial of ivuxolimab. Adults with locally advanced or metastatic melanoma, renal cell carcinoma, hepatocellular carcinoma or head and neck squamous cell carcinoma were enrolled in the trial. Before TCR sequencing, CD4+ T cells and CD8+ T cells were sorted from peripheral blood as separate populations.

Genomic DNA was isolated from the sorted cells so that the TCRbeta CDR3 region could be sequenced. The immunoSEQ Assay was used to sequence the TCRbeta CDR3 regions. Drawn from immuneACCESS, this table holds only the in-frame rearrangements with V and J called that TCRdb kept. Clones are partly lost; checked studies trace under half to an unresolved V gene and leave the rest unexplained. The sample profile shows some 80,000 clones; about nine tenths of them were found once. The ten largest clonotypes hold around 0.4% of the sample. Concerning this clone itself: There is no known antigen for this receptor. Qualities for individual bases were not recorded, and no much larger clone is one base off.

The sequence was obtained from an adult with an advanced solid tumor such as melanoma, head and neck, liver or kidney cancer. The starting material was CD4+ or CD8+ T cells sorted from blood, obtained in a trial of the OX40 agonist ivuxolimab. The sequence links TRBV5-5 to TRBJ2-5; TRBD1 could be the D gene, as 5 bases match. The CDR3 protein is CASSSLDNRETQYF. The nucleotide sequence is TGTGCCAGCAGTTCACTGGACAACCGGGAGACCCAGTACTTC.